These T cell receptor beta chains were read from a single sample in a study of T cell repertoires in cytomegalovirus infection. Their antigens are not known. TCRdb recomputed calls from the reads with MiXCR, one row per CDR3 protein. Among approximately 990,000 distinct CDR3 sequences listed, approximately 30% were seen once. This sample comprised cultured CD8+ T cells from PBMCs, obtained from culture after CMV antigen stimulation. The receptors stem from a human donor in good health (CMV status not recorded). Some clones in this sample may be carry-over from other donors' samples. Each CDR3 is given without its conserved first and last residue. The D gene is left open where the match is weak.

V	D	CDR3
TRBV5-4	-	ASTERGNNEQF
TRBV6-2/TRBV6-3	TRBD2	ASSSGLAGTANTGELF
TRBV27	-	ASSFRGTFPEVETQY
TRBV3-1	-	ASSQGEQDTGELF
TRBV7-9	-	ASSLGREMTF
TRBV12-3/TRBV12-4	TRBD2	ASSSRGAQY
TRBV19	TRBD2	ASSPGGGPNEQF
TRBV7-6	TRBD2	VSSLGVSGDNEQF
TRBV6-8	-	ASTTGDWLSGANVLT
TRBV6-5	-	ASSYFPYNEQF
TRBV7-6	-	ATQPTGSSGNTIY
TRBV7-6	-	ASSLKLVSSGNTIY
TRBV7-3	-	ASSQSVTSHYEQY
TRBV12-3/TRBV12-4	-	ASSSLDRISNQPQH
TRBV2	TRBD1	ASSEFDRELADTQY
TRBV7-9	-	ASSLPILNTEAF
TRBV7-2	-	ASRPRDYEQF
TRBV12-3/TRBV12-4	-	ASSTRTVNQPQH
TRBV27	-	ASSLSVDSEQF
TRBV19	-	ASTAGRAGNEKLF
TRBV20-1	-	SAALGQTLGYGYT
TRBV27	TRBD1	ASSRGLYTGELF
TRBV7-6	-	ASSGDSQRGQTEAF
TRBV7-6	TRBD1	ASSTTGINTGELF
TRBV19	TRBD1	ASRIGQGSSYNEQF
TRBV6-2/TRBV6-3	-	ASSYVSALDTQY
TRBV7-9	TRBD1	ASSLVAGGALGTEAF